This T cell receptor beta chain is drawn from a study of beta chain features in type 1 diabetes. General study points: Whether HLA type affects TCRB rearrangement stayed undetermined in the present work. All four CD4+ subsets of Type 1 diabetes patients contained TCRB CDR3s that were moderately but significantly shorter. Highly expressing activated T cells could be over-counted with a cDNA template.

Germline CDR1 is SQVTM and CDR2 is ANQGSEA. The CDR3 runs to 14 residues. The V and J ends lost 4 bases and 0 bases respectively, with 12 bases between them. Comment on this clone: What it recognizes is unknown.

Every isolated RNA sample was fully reverse transcribed, so sequencing captured expressed TCRB transcripts. Measured with immunoSEQ multiplex PCR; TCRdb has only the in-frame clones, and not every one. Among 250,000 or so clones listed, roughly 14% were seen once. The sequence came from a man aged 30 to 39 with type 1 diabetes. This chain uses TRBV29-1 with TRBJ1-1; D is possibly TRBD1 (6 bases). Sequenced: naive CD4+ T cells from blood. The CDR3 DNA reads as TGCAGCGTTGGGTCCGACAGGCTGAACACTGAAGCTTTCTTT. Its protein product is CSVGSDRLNTEAFF.